Listed below are T cell receptor beta chains from one sample, sequenced in a study of blood T cell repertoires in COVID-19. Libraries were prepared by immunoSEQ multiplex PCR; TCRdb keeps only in-frame clonotypes and omits some of them. The data show more than 200,000 clones, with approximately 84% seen just once and about 8% held by the top ten. What was sequenced was peripheral blood. These receptors came from a woman aged 80 or over with acute or convalescent COVID-19. The CDR3 runs from the conserved cysteine through the conserved F or W. The D gene is left open where the match is weak. Part of the rows lack a size; the others show once, few, many or a class for expanded clones.

V,size,D,J,CDR3,DNA
TRBV27,.,TRBD1,TRBJ2-5,CASSLMQGAGETQYF,TGTGCCAGCAGCCTTATGCAGGGGGCGGGAGAGACCCAGTACTTC
TRBV10-2,.,TRBD1,TRBJ1-2,CASSPQGAYGYTF,TGCGCCAGCAGCCCCCAGGGGGCCTATGGCTACACCTTC
TRBV10-3,.,TRBD2,TRBJ2-7,CAISAGGRAGEQYF,TGTGCCATCAGTGCCGGGGGAAGAGCGGGAGAGCAGTACTTC
TRBV30,.,TRBD1,TRBJ1-1,CAWSVRDRHENTEAFF,TGTGCCTGGAGTGTTCGGGACAGGCACGAGAACACTGAAGCTTTCTTT
TRBV6-1,.,TRBD2,TRBJ2-5,CASSDWRGDFPETQYF,TGTGCCAGCAGTGATTGGCGGGGGGACTTCCCCGAGACCCAGTACTTC
TRBV20-1,.,.,TRBJ2-7,CSASYSHEQYF,TGCAGTGCTAGTTATAGTCACGAGCAGTACTTC
TRBV4-1,.,TRBD2,TRBJ2-5,CASSQGSGSRRETQYF,TGCGCCAGCAGCCAAGGAAGCGGGAGTCGTCGAGAGACCCAGTACTTC
TRBV6-1,.,.,TRBJ2-7,CASSEALAVYEQYF,TGTGCCAGCAGTGAAGCCCTGGCGGTCTACGAGCAGTACTTC
TRBV5-6,.,.,TRBJ1-2,CASSLQGSGGYTF,TGTGCCAGCAGCCTGCAGGGGTCGGGTGGCTACACCTTC
TRBV5-1,.,TRBD1,TRBJ2-7,CASSLSPGGEHFPYEQYF,TGCGCCAGCAGCTTGTCACCAGGGGGCGAACATTTTCCATACGAGCAGTACTTC
TRBV11-1,once,TRBD1,TRBJ2-7,CASSLTDRSMQYEQYF,TGTGCCAGCAGCCTAACGGACAGGAGCATGCAGTACGAGCAGTACTTC
TRBV28,.,.,TRBJ1-4,CASSFTGRGVLKLFF,TGTGCCAGCAGTTTCACAGGGCGGGGGGTTTTGAAACTGTTTTTT
TRBV2,.,TRBD1,TRBJ2-6,CASSPRQGKLAGANVLTF,TGTGCCAGCAGTCCAAGACAGGGAAAGCTTGCTGGGGCCAACGTCCTGACTTTC
TRBV7-9,.,TRBD1,TRBJ1-1,CASSLEQGMNTEAFF,TGTGCCAGCAGCTTAGAACAGGGGATGAACACTGAAGCTTTCTTT
TRBV14,.,TRBD1,TRBJ1-1,CASSQDLSGRGASEAFF,TGTGCCAGCAGCCAAGATTTGTCTGGCAGGGGGGCGTCTGAAGCTTTCTTT
TRBV30,few,TRBD1,TRBJ1-3,CAWSLTGGPGNTIYF,TGTGCCTGGAGTTTAACAGGGGGTCCTGGAAACACCATATATTTT
TRBV7-8,.,TRBD1,TRBJ2-7,CASSLAGGGLGSPYEQYF,TGTGCCAGCAGCTTAGCAGGGGGCGGCTTGGGTTCTCCGTACGAGCAGTACTTC
TRBV9,.,TRBD1,TRBJ1-2,CASSSGQGNYGYTF,TGTGCCAGCAGCTCGGGACAGGGAAACTATGGCTACACCTTC
TRBV7-7,.,.,TRBJ2-6,CASSPGSTGANVLTF,TGTGCCAGCAGCCCTGGGAGCACTGGGGCCAACGTCCTGACTTTC
TRBV2,once,TRBD1,TRBJ1-3,CASSTGQNSGNTIYF,TGTGCCAGCAGTACGGGACAGAACTCTGGAAACACCATATATTTT
TRBV3-1/TRBV3-2,.,.,TRBJ1-4,CASSQRVRGDNEKLFF,TGTGCCAGCAGCCAAAGGGTACGGGGTGATAATGAAAAACTGTTTTTT
TRBV10-3,.,TRBD1,TRBJ2-2,CAITNDRGEAGELFF,TGTGCCATCACCAATGACAGGGGAGAAGCCGGGGAGCTGTTTTTT
TRBV28,.,TRBD1,TRBJ2-7,CASSSGTVYEQYF,TGTGCCAGCAGCTCCGGGACAGTCTACGAGCAGTACTTC
TRBV19,.,TRBD2,TRBJ2-5,CASSIRGGETQYF,TGTGCCAGTAGTATCCGGGGGGGAGAGACCCAGTACTTC
TRBV28,.,TRBD2,TRBJ2-4,CASSPAGLAGEDIQYF,TGTGCCAGCAGTCCCGCCGGACTAGCGGGAGAGGACATTCAGTACTTC
TRBV5-1,.,TRBD1,TRBJ2-2,CASSLIGQGEVGELFF,TGCGCCAGCAGCTTGATAGGACAGGGAGAGGTCGGGGAGCTGTTTTTT
TRBV18,few,TRBD2,TRBJ2-1,CASSPRPSSGRNEQFF,TGTGCCAGCTCACCCAGGCCGAGTAGCGGGAGGAATGAGCAGTTCTTC
TRBV23-1,.,TRBD1,TRBJ2-2,CASSHHRDSVTGELFF,TGCGCCAGCAGTCATCACCGGGACAGCGTTACCGGGGAGCTGTTTTTT
TRBV19,once,.,TRBJ1-2,CASSIGRGEYGYTF,TGTGCCAGTAGTATAGGCAGGGGAGAATATGGCTACACCTTC
TRBV3-1/TRBV3-2,.,.,TRBJ2-7,CASSHLSNSYEQYF,TGTGCCAGCAGCCACCTATCGAACTCCTACGAGCAGTACTTC
TRBV7-9,.,TRBD2,TRBJ2-7,CASSFGGSSYEQYF,TGTGCCAGCAGCTTCGGCGGGAGCTCCTACGAGCAGTACTTC
TRBV18,.,.,TRBJ1-1,CASSPFSDTEAFF,TGTGCCAGCTCACCGTTTTCTGACACTGAAGCTTTCTTT
TRBV5-5,.,.,TRBJ2-5,CASSFRPQANQETQYF,TGTGCCAGCAGCTTTCGTCCACAGGCCAACCAAGAGACCCAGTACTTC
TRBV21-1,.,.,TRBJ2-3,CASSLRTSGRRTDTQYF,TGTGCCAGCAGCCTACGGACTAGCGGGCGGAGGACAGATACGCAGTATTTT
TRBV19,once,.,TRBJ1-2,CASTRTPLSYGYTF,TGTGCCAGTACCAGGACACCGCTGAGCTATGGCTACACCTTC
TRBV6-5,.,TRBD1,TRBJ1-5,CASSYDQGVGYQPQHF,TGTGCCAGCAGTTATGACCAGGGGGTCGGGTATCAGCCCCAGCATTTT
TRBV27,.,TRBD2,TRBJ2-7,CASSLSAQRDIYEQYF,TGTGCCAGCAGTTTATCGGCCCAGCGGGATATATACGAGCAGTACTTC
TRBV27,.,.,TRBJ1-5,CATAYRQNNQPQHF,TGTGCCACCGCTTACAGGCAAAACAATCAGCCTCAGCATTTT
TRBV3-1/TRBV3-2,.,TRBD2,TRBJ2-1,CASSLAGGGFVNEQFF,TGTGCCAGCAGCCTAGCTGGGGGAGGGTTCGTAAATGAGCAGTTCTTC
TRBV30,.,TRBD1,TRBJ1-2,CAWSVRSRDRGYYGYTF,TGTGCCTGGAGTGTAAGGTCCCGAGACAGGGGGTATTATGGCTACACCTTC
TRBV7-2,.,TRBD1,TRBJ2-6,CASSSYSTGPGANVLTF,TGTGCCAGCAGCTCATACTCGACAGGGCCTGGGGCCAACGTCCTGACTTTC
TRBV11-2,few,TRBD2,TRBJ2-1,CASSSTSVNEQFF,TGTGCCAGCAGCTCGACTAGCGTGAATGAGCAGTTCTTC
TRBV29-1,.,.,TRBJ1-1,CSSKGGGNTEAFF,TGCAGCTCTAAGGGGGGGGGAAACACTGAAGCTTTCTTT
TRBV28,.,.,TRBJ1-4,CASSPQRSGEKLFF,TGTGCCAGCAGCCCCCAGAGATCAGGGGAAAAACTGTTTTTT
TRBV7-6,.,.,TRBJ2-3,CASTPSSHGPTDTQYF,TGTGCCAGCACCCCCTCTTCCCATGGCCCCACAGATACGCAGTATTTT
TRBV6-6,.,TRBD1,TRBJ1-4,CASSRRNMGQGGEKLFF,TGTGCCAGCAGTCGCCGAAACATGGGACAGGGAGGGGAAAAACTGTTTTTT
TRBV6-5,.,TRBD2,TRBJ2-1,CASTPPGGPHNEQFF,TGTGCCAGCACCCCTCCGGGAGGGCCCCACAATGAGCAGTTCTTC
TRBV20-1,once,.,TRBJ2-7,CSAARSYEQYF,TGCAGTGCTGCCCGGTCCTACGAGCAGTACTTC
TRBV5-1,.,.,TRBJ2-7,CASSLGMGPVYEQYF,TGCGCCAGCAGCTTGGGCATGGGCCCCGTTTACGAGCAGTACTTC
TRBV19,.,TRBD1,TRBJ2-4,CASSMPGQGGNIQYF,TGTGCCAGTAGTATGCCGGGACAGGGAGGGAACATTCAGTACTTC
TRBV2,.,.,TRBJ2-7,CASSVNRVYEQYF,TGTGCCAGCAGTGTGAACAGGGTCTACGAGCAGTACTTC